The present T cell receptor (beta chain) was sequenced within a study of blood T cell repertoires in COVID-19. In the study overall: COVID-19 samples collected from the United States, Italy and Spain covered acute and convalescent phases. PBMCs, B-cell-depleted T cells, or T cells were the source of the cDNA or gDNA that made up the material.

Source study methods: Amplification from reference gene primers served as the basis for estimated nucleated cell counts. Measured with immunoSEQ multiplex PCR; TCRdb has only the in-frame clones, and not every one. V, J and clone size derive from that table, while D and trimming were established from the DNA sequence. Among over 120,000 clones listed, about 92% were seen once. The clonotype originates from a human donor in a cohort sampled during active COVID-19. The sequenced material came from peripheral blood.

The DNA for the CDR3 is TGTGCCAGCAGCTTGTGGGAGGCCACTAACACCGGGGAGCTGTTTTTT. It encodes CASSLWEATNTGELFF. The V gene is TRBV5-6, the J gene TRBJ2-2; possible D gene TRBD2, 6 bases. The germline V and J ends were trimmed by 1 base and 2 bases, with 12 bases remaining between them. There are 16 residues in the CDR3. CDR1 and CDR2 (germline): SGHDT, YYEEEE.